Sequencing of this TCR beta chain was carried out in a study of shared clonotypes between healthy human individuals. Deep-level settings were used for running the assay. The data were produced by immunoSEQ multiplex PCR, yet TCRdb's version contains in-frame clones alone and is incomplete. Found here are 2 million or so clones, over 85% of them singletons; the top ten hold 0.9% to 1.4%. With 4 bases clipped from V and 4 bases from J, the junction kept 3 bases outside the gene matches. Germline values: CDR1 SQVTM, CDR2 ANQGSEA. The CDR3 totals 12 residues. Positive CCR7 selection of CD45RO-negative cells yielded the naive CD8 cells, and terminally differentiated effector memory CD45RA+ cells were excluded. In the case of this clone: No antigen is known for it. Other DNA sequences in the sample encode the same CDR3.

Whole-study results and caveats: A reduction in generation probabilities was seen for non-shared clonotypes relative to those shared by all four donors.

This receptor was obtained from a man aged 18 to 35 in good health. The V call is TRBV29-1, the J call TRBJ2-7; TRBD1 matches 8 bases. The sequencing input was naive CD8+ T cells sorted from blood. CDR3 protein: CSVATGAYEQYF. Here the CDR3 DNA reads TGCAGCGTTGCGACAGGGGCGTACGAGCAGTACTTC.